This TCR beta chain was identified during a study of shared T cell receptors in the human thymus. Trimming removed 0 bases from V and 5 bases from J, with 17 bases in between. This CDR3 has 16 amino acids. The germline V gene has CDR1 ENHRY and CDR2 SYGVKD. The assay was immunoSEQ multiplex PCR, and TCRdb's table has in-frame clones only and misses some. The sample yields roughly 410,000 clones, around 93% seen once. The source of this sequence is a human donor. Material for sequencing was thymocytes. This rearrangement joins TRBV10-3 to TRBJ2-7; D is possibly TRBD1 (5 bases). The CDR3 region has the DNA TGTGCCATCAGTGAGTCCAGGCGACAGAGAGAGGACGAGCAGTACTTC. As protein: CAISESRRQREDEQYF.